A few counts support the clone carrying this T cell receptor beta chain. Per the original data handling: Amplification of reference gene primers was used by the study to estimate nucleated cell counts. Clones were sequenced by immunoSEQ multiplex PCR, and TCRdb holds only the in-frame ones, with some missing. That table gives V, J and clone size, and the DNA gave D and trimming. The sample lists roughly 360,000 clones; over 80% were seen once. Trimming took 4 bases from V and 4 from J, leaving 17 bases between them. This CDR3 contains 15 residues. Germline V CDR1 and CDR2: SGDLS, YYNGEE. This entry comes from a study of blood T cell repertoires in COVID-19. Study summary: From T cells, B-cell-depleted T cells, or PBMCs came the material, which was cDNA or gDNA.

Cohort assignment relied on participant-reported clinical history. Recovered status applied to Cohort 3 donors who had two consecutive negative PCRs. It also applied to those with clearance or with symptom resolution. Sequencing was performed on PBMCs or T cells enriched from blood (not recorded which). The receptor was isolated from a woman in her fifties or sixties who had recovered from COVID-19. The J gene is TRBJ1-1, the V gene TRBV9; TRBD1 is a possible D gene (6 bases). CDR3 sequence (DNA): TGTGCCAGCAGCCCCCTCCGTAGCAGGGGCACTGAAGCTTTCTTT. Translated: CASSPLRSRGTEAFF.